The 10 T cell receptor beta chains below all came from one sample that was sequenced in a study of T cell responses to AZD1222 COVID-19 vaccine. The data were produced by immunoSEQ multiplex PCR, yet TCRdb's version contains in-frame clones alone and is incomplete. This sample yields about 150,000 clones, of which 88% are seen a single time; over 6% belongs to the top ten. Specimen: peripheral blood, collected after recovery from COVID-19. The origin of the receptors is an adult who had recovered from COVID-19.

The chain employs TRBV27 and TRBJ1-2; TRBD1 aligns across 12 bases. CDR1 MNHEY and CDR2 SMNVEV come from the germline V gene (reference sequence). V lost 2 bases and J lost 7; bases outside the gene matches: 11. CDR3 size: 17 residues. CDR3 nucleotides: TGTGCCAGCAGTTTAAGGGTCCAGGGACAGGGGGCCGGTGGCTACACCTTC. Translation: CASSLRVQGQGAGGYTF.

The chain carries TRBV3-1 (or the pseudogene TRBV3-2) and TRBJ1-5; D perhaps matches TRBD1 (6 bases). CDR3 length: 15 amino acids. Germline assignment: CDR1 LGHDT and CDR2 YNNKEL (reference sequence). V lost 2 bases to trimming and J lost 4 bases, with 12 bases between them. CDR3 DNA sequence: TGTGCCAGCAGCCAACGACAGGACCCGAATCAGCCCCAGCATTTT. As protein: CASSQRQDPNQPQHF.

The V and J genes are TRBV10-1 and TRBJ1-1; D ambiguous. V gave up 7 bases and J gave up 5 bases, with 14 bases separating them. The V gene's germline CDR1 is WNHNN and CDR2 SYGVQD (reference sequence). The CDR3 is made up of 13 amino acids. The CDR3 spells CASTDRSRTEAFF. In nucleotides, the CDR3 is TGCGCCAGCACGGACCGAAGTCGGACTGAAGCTTTCTTT.

This chain connects TRBV18 to TRBJ1-2; D is undetermined. Germline V gene data show CDR1 as KGHSH and CDR2 as LQKENI. CDR3 length: 16 amino acids. Trimming pared 0 bases from V and 5 bases from J, leaving 16 bases between. The CDR3 spells CASSPPSVSGEYGYTF. CDR3 nucleotide sequence: TGTGCCAGCTCACCACCGTCGGTTAGCGGGGAATATGGCTACACCTTC.

The chain has TRBV6-5 and TRBJ1-1; TRBD1 agrees at 11 bases. Germline CDR1 MNHEY, CDR2 SVGAGI. V was clipped by 0 bases and J by 4 bases; unmatched bases: 4. The CDR3 has 16 amino acids. The DNA of the CDR3 is TGTGCCAGCAGTTACTCAGGGACAGGGGGGGGCACTGAAGCTTTCTTT. Amino acids: CASSYSGTGGGTEAFF.

The V and J genes are TRBV2 and TRBJ1-6; the match to TRBD1 covers 9 bases. J lost 7 bases, V lost 6 bases, and 4 bases had no gene match. This CDR3 spans 14 amino acids. Germline V gives CDR1 SNHLY, CDR2 FYNNEI. The CDR3 loop reads CASSGDRDNSPLHF. Written as DNA, the CDR3 is TGTGCCAGCAGCGGGGACAGGGACAATTCACCCCTCCACTTT.

The chain recombines TRBV12-3 or TRBV12-4 with TRBJ2-3; D is unclear. The CDR3 runs to 13 residues. V lost 2 bases and J 0 bases, leaving 3 bases between the germline ends. The CDR3: CASSLSSTDTQYF. The CDR3 nucleotides read TGTGCCAGCAGTTTAAGTAGCACAGATACGCAGTATTTT.

This clone was seen a single time. V usage is TRBV5-1 and J usage is TRBJ2-1; 7 bases agree with TRBD1. V was clipped by 4 bases and J by 5 bases; unmatched bases: 15. The length of the CDR3 is 17 residues. Germline CDR1 is SGHRS and CDR2 is YFSETQ. The CDR3 sequence: CASSAATGKYSDNEQFF. The CDR3 DNA reads TGCGCCAGCAGCGCGGCGACAGGGAAGTATTCCGACAATGAGCAGTTCTTC.

The V and J genes are TRBV4-2 and TRBJ2-3; 7 nucleotides line up with TRBD1. With 2 bases clipped from V and 2 bases from J, the junction kept 7 bases outside the gene matches. Germline V gene lookup returns CDR1 LGHNA and CDR2 YNFKEQ. The CDR3 loop spans 16 amino acids. The CDR3 nucleotides are TGTGCCAGCAGCCAATCGGGACAGACCCTCACAGATACGCAGTATTTT. This translates into CASSQSGQTLTDTQYF.

The gene calls are TRBV5-8 and TRBJ2-1; TRBD1 might be the D (6 bases). The germline gives CDR1 SGHTS, CDR2 YDEGEE. The CDR3 is 15 residues long. V gave up 3 bases and J gave up 0 bases, with 10 bases separating them. The CDR3 DNA reads TGTGCCAGCAGCTGGGACAAAAACTCCTACAATGAGCAGTTCTTC. This codes for CASSWDKNSYNEQFF.